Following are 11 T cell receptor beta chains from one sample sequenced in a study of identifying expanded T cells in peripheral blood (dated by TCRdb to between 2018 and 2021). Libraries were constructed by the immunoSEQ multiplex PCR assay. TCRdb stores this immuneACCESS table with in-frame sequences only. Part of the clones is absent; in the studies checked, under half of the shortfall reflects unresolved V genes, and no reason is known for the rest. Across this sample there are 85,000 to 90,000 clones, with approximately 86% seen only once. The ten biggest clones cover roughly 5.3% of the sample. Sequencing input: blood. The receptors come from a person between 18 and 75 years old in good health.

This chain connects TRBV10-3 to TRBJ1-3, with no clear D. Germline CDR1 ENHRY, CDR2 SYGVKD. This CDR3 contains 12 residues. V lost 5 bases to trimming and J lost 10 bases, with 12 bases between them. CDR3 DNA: TGTGCCATCAGTCCTACACCGCTAACCATATATTTT. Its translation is CAISPTPLTIYF.

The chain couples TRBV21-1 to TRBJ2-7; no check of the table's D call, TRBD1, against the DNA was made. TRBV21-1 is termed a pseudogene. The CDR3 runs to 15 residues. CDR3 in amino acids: CASSTPQRGFYEQYF. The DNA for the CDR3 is TGTGCCAGCAGCACTCCCCAGAGGGGGTTCTACGAGCAGTACTTC.

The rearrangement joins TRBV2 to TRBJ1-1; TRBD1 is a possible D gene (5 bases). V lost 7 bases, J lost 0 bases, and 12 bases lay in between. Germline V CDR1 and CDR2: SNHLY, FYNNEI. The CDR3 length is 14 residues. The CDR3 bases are TGTGCCAGCATCGCTAGGGGAGTGAACACTGAAGCTTTCTTT. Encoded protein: CASIARGVNTEAFF.

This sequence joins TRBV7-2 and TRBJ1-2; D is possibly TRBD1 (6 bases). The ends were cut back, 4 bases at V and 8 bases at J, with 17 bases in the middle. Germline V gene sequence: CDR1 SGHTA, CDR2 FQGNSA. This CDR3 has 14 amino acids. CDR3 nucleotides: TGTGCCAGCAGCTCCGGGACAAATTTGTTAGGCTACACCTTC. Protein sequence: CASSSGTNLLGYTF.

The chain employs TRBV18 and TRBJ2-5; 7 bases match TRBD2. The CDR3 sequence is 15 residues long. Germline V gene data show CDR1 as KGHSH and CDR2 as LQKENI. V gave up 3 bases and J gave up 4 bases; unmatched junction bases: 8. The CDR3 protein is CASSPQSGRGETQYF. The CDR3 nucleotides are TGTGCCAGCTCACCTCAGTCAGGGAGGGGAGAGACCCAGTACTTC.

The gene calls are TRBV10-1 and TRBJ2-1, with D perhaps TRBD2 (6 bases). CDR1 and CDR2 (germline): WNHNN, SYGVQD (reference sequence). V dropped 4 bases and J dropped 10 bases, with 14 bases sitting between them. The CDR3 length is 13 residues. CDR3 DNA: TGCGCCAGCAGTGTGTCGGGGGTAGTCGAGCAGTTCTTC. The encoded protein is CASSVSGVVEQFF.

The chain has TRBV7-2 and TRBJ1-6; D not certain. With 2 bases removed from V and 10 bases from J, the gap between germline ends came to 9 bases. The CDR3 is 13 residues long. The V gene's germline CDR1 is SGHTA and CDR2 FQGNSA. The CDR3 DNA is TGTGCCAGCAGCTTATCGGTTGGATCACCCCTCCACTTT. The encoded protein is CASSLSVGSPLHF.

CDR3 sequence reads: CASSYRSPWVNEQYF. The CDR3 region has the DNA TGTGCCAGCAGTTACCGCTCCCCCTGGGTAAACGAGCAGTACTTC. The chain combines TRBV6-5 with TRBJ2-7; D remains unclear. The germline gives CDR1 MNHEY, CDR2 SVGAGI. V was trimmed by 2 bases and J by 5 bases, leaving 16 bases between them. This CDR3 has 15 residues.

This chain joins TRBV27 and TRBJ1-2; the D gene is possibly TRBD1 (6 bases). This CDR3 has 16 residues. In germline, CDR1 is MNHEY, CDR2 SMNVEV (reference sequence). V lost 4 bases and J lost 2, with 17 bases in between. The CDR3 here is CASSSLILTGNYGYTF. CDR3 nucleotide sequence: TGTGCCAGCAGTTCCTTAATACTGACAGGAAACTATGGCTACACCTTC.

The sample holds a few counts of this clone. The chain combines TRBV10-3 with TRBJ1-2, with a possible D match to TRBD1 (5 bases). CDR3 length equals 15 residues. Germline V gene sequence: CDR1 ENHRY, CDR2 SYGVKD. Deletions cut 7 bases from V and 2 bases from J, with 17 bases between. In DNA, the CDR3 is TGTGCCATCACGAGATTTGAGGGGCCCAACTATGGCTACACCTTC. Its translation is CAITRFEGPNYGYTF.

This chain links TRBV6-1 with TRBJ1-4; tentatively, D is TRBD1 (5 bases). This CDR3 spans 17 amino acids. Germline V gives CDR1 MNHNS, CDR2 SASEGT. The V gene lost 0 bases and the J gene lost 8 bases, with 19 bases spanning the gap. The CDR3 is CASSEAVRGRGKEKLFF. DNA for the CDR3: TGTGCCAGCAGTGAAGCGGTTCGTGGGCGGGGGAAGGAAAAACTGTTTTTT.